This T cell receptor beta chain was obtained from a study of regulatory T cells in long-lasting Graves disease. Both iRepertoire HTBI primers and Arm-PCR of CDR3 regions were used to build the TCR beta libraries. TCRdb redid the calling of the multiplex PCR reads with MiXCR, one entry per CDR3 protein. The sample has around 510,000 distinct CDR3 sequences; 20% to 25% are singletons. This clonotype was observed many times. Its antigen is currently unknown. CDR1 is MDHEN, CDR2 SYDVKM, per germline. Between the trimmed V and J ends, which lost 2 bases and 8 bases, there was a span of 16 bases. The CDR3 totals 16 residues. The time point was: persistent/refractory GD, antithyroid drugs over 5 years with positive TRAb. The TCR library was prepared using RNA isolated from PBMCs. The diagnosis of Graves' disease used American Thyroid Association guidelines. Points from the study as a whole: Those with persistent Graves' had less TCR diversity than newly diagnosed patients. Persistent disease favored TRBV28, TRBJ1-2 and TRBJ2-5.

Source: peripheral blood mononuclear cells (PBMCs), taken when the disease was refractory, from a patient treated with antithyroid drugs. This sequence was found in a female donor with Graves disease. The J gene is TRBJ1-6, the V gene TRBV28, with D maybe TRBD1 (5 bases). CDR3 protein: CASSLRGGSLYSPLHF. The DNA of the CDR3 is TGTGCCAGCAGTTTACGGGGGGGTTCGCTTTATTCACCCCTCCACTTT.